The 27 T cell receptor beta chains below come from one sample, sequenced in a study of post-analysis software for immune sequencing data. The study, taken as a whole, reports: Patients carried 5 or 6 TRBV segments more frequently than controls did, and TRBV5-6, TRBV5-1 and TRBV20-1 were among them.

Their cognate antigens are unknown. cDNA libraries for TCR beta contained unique molecular identifiers. TCRdb analysed the PCR reads with MiXCR anew, one entry per CDR3 protein. In the table there are a few hundred thousand distinct CDR3 sequences, about 40% of which are singletons. Sequenced sample: blood. These receptors all come from a girl aged 2-10 years with multiple sclerosis.

CDR3 DNA sequence: TGTGCCAGCAGCTTAACAACATTTAGCGGGGGACGCAATGAGCAGTTCTTC. Its translation: CASSLTTFSGGRNEQFF. The rearrangement links TRBV11-2 to TRBJ2-1, with 9 bases fitting TRBD2. Germline assignment: CDR1 SGHAT and CDR2 FQNNGV. Trimming at V came to 2 bases and at J to 6 bases, leaving 11 bases not matched to a gene. There are 17 residues in the CDR3.

The chain is built from TRBV14 and TRBJ2-3; 7 bases line up with TRBD1. Germline V gene sequence: CDR1 SGHDN, CDR2 FVKESK. The CDR3 consists of 15 residues. The trim removed 4 bases at V and 4 bases at J, leaving 8 bases unmatched. CDR3 region: CASSRDRAIADTQYF. As DNA, the CDR3 is TGTGCCAGCAGCCGGGACAGAGCTATCGCAGATACGCAGTATTTT.

The chain combines TRBV6-2 or TRBV6-3 with TRBJ1-1, with D tentatively TRBD1 (6 bases). Trimming left V 2 bases short and J 0 bases short, with 10 bases between. There are 15 residues in the CDR3. In germline, CDR1 is MNHEY, CDR2 SVGEGT. CDR3 coding DNA: TGTGCCAGCAGTTACACACAGGGCATGAACACTGAAGCTTTCTTT. It codes for CASSYTQGMNTEAFF.

The rearrangement links TRBV7-9 to TRBJ2-7; perhaps TRBD2 as D (5 bases). The CDR3 extends over 13 amino acids. The V and J ends lost 5 bases and 0 bases respectively, with 8 bases between them. CDR1 and CDR2 from the germline V gene are SEHNR and FQNEAQ (reference sequence). DNA of the CDR3: TGTGCCAGCAGCGCCCGGGACTCCTACGAGCAGTACTTC. Its translation: CASSARDSYEQYF.

This sequence joins TRBV20-1 and TRBJ2-4; D may be TRBD1 or TRBD2 (6 bases each). V was trimmed by 5 bases and J by 12 bases, leaving 20 bases between them. Germline lookup yields CDR1 DFQATT and CDR2 SNEGSKA (reference sequence). This CDR3 has 13 amino acids. The CDR3 region is CSAGLGGLSYQYF. In nucleotides, the CDR3 is TGCAGTGCTGGACTTGGGGGGCTAAGTTATCAGTACTTC.

This clonotype has just a few counts. The V and J genes are TRBV6-2 or TRBV6-3 and TRBJ2-1; 13 bases agree with TRBD2. V gave up 6 bases and J gave up 8 bases; unmatched junction bases: 7. The CDR3 loop spans 15 amino acids. Per germline, CDR1 MNHEY and CDR2 SVGEGT. CDR3 nucleotides: TGTGCCAGCAGAAGACTAGCGGGAGGTAGCTATGAGCAGTTCTTC. Translation gives CASRRLAGGSYEQFF.

This clonotype appeared many times. This chain uses TRBV7-7 with TRBJ2-3; D remains ambiguous. CDR1 is SSHAT and CDR2 is FNYEAQ in the germline V gene (reference sequence). The length of the CDR3 is 14 residues. Trimming cost V 1 base and J 1 base, with 6 bases left between them. The CDR3 DNA reads TGTGCCAGCAGCTTAGGGCCAGGCACAGATACGCAGTATTTT. Amino acid sequence: CASSLGPGTDTQYF.

This clonotype has a handful of counts. V usage is TRBV11-2 and J usage is TRBJ2-5; a possible D gene is TRBD2 (5 bases). V lost 1 base to trimming and J lost 5 bases, with 11 bases between them. The CDR3 is made up of 14 amino acids. The germline V gene has CDR1 SGHAT and CDR2 FQNNGV. The CDR3 protein is CASSLGQRVETQYF. CDR3 bases: TGTGCCAGCAGCTTAGGCCAGAGGGTTGAGACCCAGTACTTC.

The genes are TRBV12-3 or TRBV12-4 and TRBJ2-3, with TRBD1 matching over 7 bases. CDR3 length: 15 amino acids. V lost 0 bases to trimming and J lost 1 base; unmatched junction nucleotides: 1. In DNA form, the CDR3 reads TGTGCCAGCAGTTTAGCGACAGGGCGCACAGATACGCAGTATTTT. Amino acid sequence: CASSLATGRTDTQYF.

The V gene is TRBV7-2, the J gene TRBJ2-7; maybe TRBD2 (6 bases). The CDR3 has 15 residues. The germline V gene has CDR1 SGHTA and CDR2 FQGNSA. V lost 1 base and J 4 bases, leaving 14 bases between the germline ends. The CDR3 DNA sequence: TGTGCCAGCAGCTTAGGACTAGACCCCTTTTACGAGCAGTACTTC. This translates into CASSLGLDPFYEQYF.

V is TRBV10-3 and J is TRBJ2-7, with D maybe TRBD1 (5 bases). The germline CDR1 and CDR2 sequences are ENHRY and SYGVKD. The V gene lost 4 bases and the J gene lost 0 bases, with 13 bases spanning the gap. The CDR3 length is 15 residues. The CDR3 coding sequence is TGTGCCATCAGTGGACAGTACCTAAGCTCCTACGAGCAGTACTTC. It encodes CAISGQYLSSYEQYF.

This clonotype was seen more than once but under ten times. The chain combines TRBV5-1 with TRBJ1-1, with 9 bases identical to TRBD1. Germline V gene lookup returns CDR1 SGHRS and CDR2 YFSETQ. This CDR3 contains 16 residues. The J segment lost 1 base and the V segment lost 2 bases, leaving 6 bases of the junction unmatched. In DNA form, the CDR3 reads TGCGCCAGCAGCTTTGGGACAGGGCTTCGGAACACTGAAGCTTTCTTT. The encoded protein is CASSFGTGLRNTEAFF.

The CDR3 nucleotides are TGCGCCAGCAGCCAAGCCGGAAGGACTAACTATGGCTACACCTTC. It encodes CASSQAGRTNYGYTF. V and J are TRBV4-1 and TRBJ1-2; D uncertain. This CDR3 spans 15 amino acids. Trimming shortened V by 1 base and J by 0 bases, and 9 bases separated the two germline ends. CDR1 and CDR2 (germline): MGHRA, YSYEKL.

The rearrangement links TRBV27 to TRBJ2-4; 11 bases map to TRBD2. The end of the DNA is better explained by TRBJ2-7, so the J call may be wrong. Germline CDR1 MNHEY, CDR2 SMNVEV (reference sequence). The CDR3 is 15 amino acids. The CDR3 nucleotides are TGTGCCAGCAGGAGTATAGCGGGAGGGCCCAACGAGCAGTACTTC. Residues: CASRSIAGGPNEQYF.

The V call is TRBV7-8, the J call TRBJ1-2, with 7 positions matching TRBD1. Trimming removed 5 bases from V and 5 bases from J; junction bases left unmatched: 11. Germline CDR1 is SGHVS and CDR2 is FQNEAQ. The CDR3 has 15 amino acids. CDR3 region: CASSKRQGHRYGYTF. DNA of the CDR3: TGTGCCAGCAGCAAACGACAGGGACATCGGTATGGCTACACCTTC.

This clonotype was seen a handful of times. The chain recombines TRBV6-1 with TRBJ1-1, with 7 nucleotides matching TRBD1. The length of the CDR3 is 13 residues. CDR1 and CDR2 from the germline V gene are MNHNS and SASEGT. V dropped 8 bases and J dropped 2; count of bases not matched to a gene: 5. CDR3 loop: CASQGQTNTEAFF. The DNA for the CDR3 is TGTGCCAGCCAGGGACAGACTAACACTGAAGCTTTCTTT.

The chain joins TRBV5-1 to TRBJ1-1; TRBD1 aligns across 9 bases. The V segment lost 4 bases and the J segment 5 bases; nucleotides outside the gene matches: 9. CDR3 length: 15 amino acids. Germline V lookup: CDR1 SGHRS, CDR2 YFSETQ. CDR3 nucleotides: TGCGCCAGCAGCACCGAAGGACAGGGGAGGACTGAAGCTTTCTTT. Translating it yields CASSTEGQGRTEAFF.

The chain uses TRBV2 and TRBJ1-2, with 8 bases that match TRBD1. The CDR3 contains 12 residues. In germline, CDR1 is SNHLY, CDR2 FYNNEI. V dropped 8 bases and J dropped 8; count of bases not matched to a gene: 7. CDR3 DNA: TGTGCCAGCTCAGGACAGGGCGAAGGCTACACCTTC. Amino acid sequence: CASSGQGEGYTF.

The sample holds a few counts of this clonotype. This chain joins TRBV6-6 and TRBJ1-2, with 7 positions matching TRBD1. V was clipped by 6 bases and J by 8 bases; unmatched bases: 12. CDR3 length: 14 residues. Germline V gives CDR1 MNHNY, CDR2 SVGAGI (reference sequence). CDR3 in amino acids: CASSRYKDRDGYTF. In DNA form, the CDR3 reads TGTGCCAGCAGCAGGTATAAAGACAGGGACGGCTACACCTTC.

This chain joins TRBV15 and TRBJ2-1, with TRBD2 matching over 7 bases. The CDR3 contains 13 residues. J was trimmed by 10 bases and V by 4 bases; bases with no gene match: 7. Germline V gene sequence: CDR1 LNHNV, CDR2 YYDKDF (reference sequence). CDR3 residues: CATSTGLVSEQFF. The CDR3 bases are TGTGCCACCAGCACCGGACTAGTCAGCGAGCAGTTCTTC.

This clonotype has just a few counts. J is TRBJ2-1 and V is TRBV6-5; D gene ambiguous. Trimming left V 5 bases short and J 8 bases short, with 13 bases between. This CDR3 has 13 amino acids. Per the germline V gene, CDR1 is MNHEY and CDR2 is SVGAGI. CDR3 amino acids: CASSPLTRDEQFF. The CDR3 coding sequence is TGTGCCAGCAGTCCCCTGACCCGCGATGAGCAGTTCTTC.

The chain employs TRBV12-3 or TRBV12-4 and TRBJ2-7; D call uncertain. The CDR3 consists of 13 residues. Trimming left V 6 bases short and J 9 bases short, with 18 bases between. CDR3 sequence: CASSTSGTHSQYF. The CDR3 region has the DNA TGTGCCAGCAGCACGTCTGGCACGCACTCGCAGTACTTC.

V gene TRBV5-1 combines with J gene TRBJ1-2; 9 bases are shared with TRBD1. Trimming cost V 4 bases and J 3 bases; bases outside gene matches: 7. The length of the CDR3 is 15 residues. The germline gives CDR1 SGHRS, CDR2 YFSETQ. As DNA, the CDR3 is TGCGCCAGCAGCGCAGGACAGGGGCTTCACTATGGCTACACCTTC. Translated, it gives CASSAGQGLHYGYTF. The full variable domain, in which reference TRBV5-1 and TRBJ1-2 provide the parts outside the CDR3, is KAGVTQTPRYLIKTRGQQVTLSCSPISGHRSVSWYQQTPGQGLQFLFEYFSETQRNKGNFPGRFSGRQFSNSRSEMNVSTLELGDSALYLCASSAGQGLHYGYTFGSGTRLTVV.

The V gene is TRBV4-3, the J gene TRBJ1-5; a weak D match, TRBD1 (6 bases). This CDR3 comprises 15 residues. The germline CDR1 and CDR2 sequences are LGHNA and YSLEER. Trimming took off 1 base at V and 10 bases at J, with 17 bases between the two ends. The CDR3: CASSQALGSGEPQHF. CDR3 coding DNA: TGCGCCAGCAGCCAAGCGCTCGGATCAGGGGAACCCCAGCATTTT.

A few counts support this clonotype. The gene calls are TRBV20-1 and TRBJ1-2; no clear D. V lost 5 bases and J 5 bases, leaving 18 bases between the germline ends. Germline values: CDR1 DFQATT, CDR2 SNEGSKA (reference sequence). The CDR3 has 14 amino acids. CDR3 protein: CSALKTGSEYGYTF. In DNA, the CDR3 is TGCAGTGCTCTTAAGACCGGGTCTGAGTATGGCTACACCTTC.

A single count supports this clonotype. At one of its ends the junction is not consistent with the germline gene, which may arise from a read error. This chain joins TRBV7-2 and TRBJ2-1; D is undetermined. From germline, CDR1 is SGHTA and CDR2 FQGNSA. The CDR3 is 17 amino acids. CDR3: CASSPQPIRFSDNEQFF. The CDR3 DNA reads as TGTGCCAGCAGCCCTCAGCCCATCCGATTCTCCGACAATGAGCAGTTCTTC.

This clonotype was seen only a few times. A much larger clone differs by one base, so this may be a read error. The CDR3 nucleotides read TGCGCCAGCAGCTTGTGCGGGACAGAGACCTACGAGCAGTACTTC. It encodes CASSLCGTETYEQYF. This rearrangement joins TRBV5-1 to TRBJ2-7, with D tentatively TRBD1 (7 bases). The germline CDR1 and CDR2 sequences are SGHRS and YFSETQ. The CDR3 covers 15 residues. V was clipped by 1 base and J by 2 bases, with 13 bases between them.